The T cell receptor (beta chain) under discussion was sequenced for a study of T cells in Graves' hyperthyroidism and ophthalmopathy. General study results and limits: Among thyroid clonotypes expanded above 0.001, most also appeared in blood.

In the case of this clonotype: Its matching antigen is unknown.

TCR beta CDR3 regions were amplified from RNA. The HTBI primer set was used in a first-round RT-PCR of the TCR CDR3. In TCRdb, the multiplex PCR reads were re-called with MiXCR into one record per CDR3 protein. The top ten hold around two fifths of the sample, which has more than 500,000 distinct CDR3 sequences, roughly 45% seen once. Clinical symptoms, serum thyroxine and TRAb, thyroid ultrasound and orbital computed tomography were used for the diagnoses. The germline V gene encodes CDR1 SGHTA and CDR2 FQGTGA. Trimming took off 11 bases at V and 5 bases at J, with 15 bases between the two ends. The CDR3 is made up of 12 amino acids.

This TCR derives from an adult woman with Graves' disease, either hyperthyroidism or ophthalmopathy (not recorded which). V usage is TRBV7-3 and J usage is TRBJ1-1; perhaps TRBD1 as D (6 bases). The specimen sequenced was peripheral blood or thyroid tissue (not recorded which). For the CDR3, the DNA is TGTGCCTTCTACAGGGAGTATACTGAAGCTTTCTTT. Protein product: CAFYREYTEAFF.